This paragraph reports one TCR beta chain. The data stem from a study of T cells in Graves' hyperthyroidism and ophthalmopathy. Study overall: Peripheral blood collection took place at initial diagnosis, before any treatment.

CDR1 and CDR2 (germline): SGHDT, YYEEEE. Deletions cut 3 bases from V and 3 bases from J, with 12 bases between. The CDR3 totals 15 residues. RNA transcripts gave rise to amplified TCR beta CDR3 regions. The primer set for the first-round RT-PCR of the TCR CDR3 was HTBI. MiXCR was run by TCRdb on the multiplex PCR reads, yielding one entry per CDR3 protein. The data hold 450,000 to 650,000 distinct CDR3 sequences, with 14% observed a single time. Patients were excluded because of uncontrolled infection, other autoimmune disease, pregnancy or lactation. The clonotype was recovered from a woman aged 18-30 years with Graves' ophthalmopathy. Sample: blood. V gene TRBV5-6 combines with J gene TRBJ2-2; D is ambiguous. The CDR3 spells CASSSVRRYTGELFF. CDR3 bases: TGTGCCAGCAGCTCCGTCCGACGGTACACCGGGGAGCTGTTTTTT.